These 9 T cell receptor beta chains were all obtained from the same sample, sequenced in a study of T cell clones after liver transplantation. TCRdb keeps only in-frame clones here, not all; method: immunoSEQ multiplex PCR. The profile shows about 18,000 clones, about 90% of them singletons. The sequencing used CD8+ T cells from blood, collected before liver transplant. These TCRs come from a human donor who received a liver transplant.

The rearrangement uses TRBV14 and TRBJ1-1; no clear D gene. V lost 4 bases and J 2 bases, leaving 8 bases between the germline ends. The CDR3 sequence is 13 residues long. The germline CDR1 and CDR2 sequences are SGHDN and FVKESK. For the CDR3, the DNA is TGTGCCAGCAGCCTGACGGTTAACACTGAAGCTTTCTTT. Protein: CASSLTVNTEAFF.

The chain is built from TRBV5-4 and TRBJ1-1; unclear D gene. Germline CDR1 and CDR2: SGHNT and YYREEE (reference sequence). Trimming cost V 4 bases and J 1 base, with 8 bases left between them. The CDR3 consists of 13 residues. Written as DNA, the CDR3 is TGTGCCAGCAGCCCAACACCGAACACTGAAGCTTTCTTT. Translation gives CASSPTPNTEAFF.

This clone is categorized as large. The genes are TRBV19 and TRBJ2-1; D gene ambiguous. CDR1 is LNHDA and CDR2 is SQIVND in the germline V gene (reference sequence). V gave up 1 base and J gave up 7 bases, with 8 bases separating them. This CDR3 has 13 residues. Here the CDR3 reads CASSIGWGNEQFF. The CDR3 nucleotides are TGTGCCAGTAGTATAGGTTGGGGAAATGAGCAGTTCTTC.

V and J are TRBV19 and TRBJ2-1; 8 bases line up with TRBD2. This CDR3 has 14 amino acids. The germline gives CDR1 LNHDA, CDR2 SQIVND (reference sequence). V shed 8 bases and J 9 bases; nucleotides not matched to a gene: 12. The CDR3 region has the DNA TGTGCCAGTGGACTAGCAAGTACATTGGGTGAGCAGTTCTTC. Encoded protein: CASGLASTLGEQFF.

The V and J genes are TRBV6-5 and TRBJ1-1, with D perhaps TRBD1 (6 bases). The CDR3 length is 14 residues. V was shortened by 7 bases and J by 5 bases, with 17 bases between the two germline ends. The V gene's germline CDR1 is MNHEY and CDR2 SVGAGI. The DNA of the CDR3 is TGTGCCAGCACCCCGGACAGTTTTACTACTGAAGCTTTCTTT. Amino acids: CASTPDSFTTEAFF.

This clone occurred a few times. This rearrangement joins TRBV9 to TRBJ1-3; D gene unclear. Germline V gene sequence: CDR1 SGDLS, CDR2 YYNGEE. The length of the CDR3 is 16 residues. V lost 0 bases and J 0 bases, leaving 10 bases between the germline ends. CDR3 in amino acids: CASSVGGGFSGNTIYF. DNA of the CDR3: TGTGCCAGCAGCGTAGGTGGAGGGTTCTCTGGAAACACCATATATTTT.

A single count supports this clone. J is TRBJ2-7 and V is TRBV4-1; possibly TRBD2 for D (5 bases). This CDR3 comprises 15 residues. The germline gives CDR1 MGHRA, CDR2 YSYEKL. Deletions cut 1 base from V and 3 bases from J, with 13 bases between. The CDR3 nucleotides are TGCGCCAGCAGCCAAGTAGAGGGAGTGGGCTACGAGCAGTACTTC. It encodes CASSQVEGVGYEQYF.

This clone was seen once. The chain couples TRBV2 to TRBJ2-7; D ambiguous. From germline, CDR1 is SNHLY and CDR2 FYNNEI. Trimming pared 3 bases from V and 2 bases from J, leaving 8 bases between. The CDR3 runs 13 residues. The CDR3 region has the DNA TGTGCCAGCAGTGAGGCCCCTACCTACGAGCAGTACTTC. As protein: CASSEAPTYEQYF.

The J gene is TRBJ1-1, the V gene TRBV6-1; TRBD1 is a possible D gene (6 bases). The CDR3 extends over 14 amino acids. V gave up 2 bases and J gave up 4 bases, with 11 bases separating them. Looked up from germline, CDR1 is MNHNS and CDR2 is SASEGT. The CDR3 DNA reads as TGTGCCAGCAGTGAAATCGGGGGCGGCACTGAAGCTTTCTTT. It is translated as CASSEIGGGTEAFF.